A single T cell receptor beta chain is shown here with its context. The target antigen is unknown. The data derive from a study of cytomegalovirus exposure and HLA in healthy donors. General study results and limits: In a later analysis, donors in an Asian-associated ancestry cluster reportedly had fewer N-insertions in productive TCRs than the cohort mean. A later analysis found that most CMV-associated TCR beta chains appeared HLA-restricted. When the data were analyzed later, several of the most significant clusters appeared to be linked to common viral pathogens.

PCR amplification relied on 60 Vbeta primers (plus 13 Jbeta primers). Profiling relied on immunoSEQ multiplex PCR, and the TCRdb table lists in-frame clones only, not all of them. This table holds about 220,000 clones, around 80% found once. Germline V gene sequence: CDR1 SGHVS, CDR2 FQNEAQ. The trim removed 0 bases at V and 10 bases at J, leaving 6 bases unmatched. The CDR3 loop spans 17 amino acids. The sample was PBMCs. The chain employs TRBV7-8 and TRBJ2-1; 16 bases map to TRBD2. This TCR came from a man in his late teens or twenties in good health and CMV-seronegative. CDR3 region: CASSLARGLAGGREQFF. For the CDR3, the DNA is TGTGCCAGCAGCTTAGCAAGGGGACTAGCGGGAGGGCGGGAGCAGTTCTTC.